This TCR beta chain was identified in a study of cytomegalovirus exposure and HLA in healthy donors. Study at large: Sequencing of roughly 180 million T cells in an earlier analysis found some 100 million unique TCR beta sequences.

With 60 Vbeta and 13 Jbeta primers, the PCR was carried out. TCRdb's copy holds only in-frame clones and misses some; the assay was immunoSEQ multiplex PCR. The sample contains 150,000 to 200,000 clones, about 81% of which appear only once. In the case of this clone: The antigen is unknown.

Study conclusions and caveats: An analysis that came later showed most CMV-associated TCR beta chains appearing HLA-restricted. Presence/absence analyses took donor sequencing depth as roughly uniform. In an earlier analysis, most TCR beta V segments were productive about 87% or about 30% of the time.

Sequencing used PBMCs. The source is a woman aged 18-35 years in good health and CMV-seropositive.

In DNA, the CDR3 is TGTGCCAGCAGGCGGGACAGAACCCCCCATACGCAGTATTTT. Protein: CASRRDRTPHTQYF. The chain has TRBV2 and TRBJ2-3, with TRBD1 as a possible D gene (7 bases). The CDR3 runs to 14 residues. The germline gives CDR1 SNHLY, CDR2 FYNNEI. Trimming removed 6 bases from V and 7 bases from J, with 17 bases in between.